Here is one T cell receptor beta chain with its context. The antigen remains unidentified. These data belong to a study of T cells in Graves' hyperthyroidism and ophthalmopathy. Study information: Before treatment of any kind, peripheral blood was taken at initial diagnosis. Findings and limits, study-wide: Before onset, ophthalmopathy was predicted by the model a median approximately 6.5 months earlier.

Clinical symptoms, serum thyroxine and TRAb, thyroid ultrasound and orbital computed tomography were used for the diagnoses. Amplified regions were TCR beta CDR3 sequences from RNA transcripts. HTBI primers drove first-round RT-PCR of the TCR CDR3. MiXCR, run by TCRdb on the multiplex PCR reads, gives a single entry per CDR3 protein. The data show more than 350,000 distinct CDR3 sequences, about 15% seen once. V was cut by 3 bases and J by 6 bases, with 8 bases left in between. CDR3 length: 13 residues. Germline V gene sequence: CDR1 MNHEY, CDR2 SVGEGT. The chain couples TRBV6-2 or TRBV6-3 to TRBJ2-2, with D hard to call. Sequencing input: blood. The clonotype comes from a woman aged 60-75 years with Graves' ophthalmopathy. The DNA for the CDR3 is TGTGCCAGCAGTTATAGTTCCCCCGGGGAGCTGTTTTTT. Its protein is CASSYSSPGELFF.